This is a list of T cell receptor beta chains from one sample in a study of blood T cell repertoires in COVID-19. TCRdb's copy holds only in-frame clones and misses some; the assay was immunoSEQ multiplex PCR. The data hold 180,000 or so clones, with 82% observed a single time. Sequenced: PBMCs or T cells enriched from blood (not recorded which). These receptors originate from a man aged 45 to 65 who had recovered from COVID-19. The CDR3 runs from the conserved cysteine through the conserved F or W. The D gene is left open where the match is weak. Size tells how often a clone was seen (once, few, many) or the class of an expanded clone, and some rows leave it out.

d_gene,abundance,j_gene,v_gene,CDR3aa,CDR3nt
.,.,TRBJ1-5,TRBV12-3/TRBV12-4,CASSAGEGQPQHF,TGTGCCAGCAGCGCGGGGGAGGGTCAGCCCCAGCATTTT
.,.,TRBJ1-2,TRBV28,CASRTLGGSGYGYTF,TGTGCCAGCAGAACTTTAGGAGGGAGTGGCTATGGCTACACCTTC
.,.,TRBJ1-1,TRBV10-3,CAISEQGNDEAFF,TGTGCCATCAGTGAGCAGGGGAACGATGAAGCTTTCTTT
TRBD2,.,TRBJ2-7,TRBV5-8,CASSLGLAGANEQYF,TGTGCCAGCAGCTTGGGGCTAGCGGGAGCAAACGAGCAGTACTTC
.,.,TRBJ2-3,TRBV11-3,CASSPGAIGTQYF,TGTGCCAGCAGCCCCGGAGCAATCGGTACGCAGTATTTT
.,.,TRBJ1-2,TRBV27,CASSLNEGGLGYTF,TGTGCCAGCAGTTTAAACGAGGGGGGGCTGGGCTACACCTTC
.,.,TRBJ1-4,TRBV2,CASREGFAELFF,TGTGCCAGCAGGGAGGGTTTCGCGGAACTGTTTTTT
TRBD1,.,TRBJ2-7,TRBV30,CAWSDPTGRQYF,TGTGCCTGGAGCGACCCGACAGGGAGGCAGTACTTC
TRBD1,.,TRBJ1-6,TRBV19,CASTDRDSYNSPLHF,TGTGCCAGTACCGACCGGGACAGCTATAATTCACCCCTCCACTTT
.,.,TRBJ1-1,TRBV27,CASSPSTVNTEAFF,TGTGCCAGCAGTCCCTCGACAGTGAACACTGAAGCTTTCTTT
.,.,TRBJ2-7,TRBV5-1,CASSLEVTAAYEQYF,TGCGCCAGCAGCTTGGAAGTGACAGCTGCCTACGAGCAGTACTTC
TRBD1,.,TRBJ1-6,TRBV5-6,CASSLRQGISPLHF,TGTGCCAGCAGCTTGAGACAGGGAATTTCACCCCTCCACTTT
.,.,TRBJ1-3,TRBV25-1,CASRGGGPGNTIYF,TGTGCCAGTCGGGGCGGGGGGCCCGGAAACACCATATATTTT
.,.,TRBJ1-2,TRBV28,CASSSDSYYGYTF,TGTGCCAGCAGTTCGGACAGTTACTATGGCTACACCTTC
.,.,TRBJ2-5,TRBV24-1,CATSRKSLAQETQYF,TGTGCCACCAGCCGAAAATCGCTAGCCCAAGAGACCCAGTACTTC
.,few,TRBJ1-4,TRBV4-2,CASSQAWGTNEKLLF,TGTGCCAGCAGCCAAGCGTGGGGGACTAATGAAAAACTGCTTTTT
TRBD2,.,TRBJ2-7,TRBV19,CASSISGRIHEQYF,TGTGCCAGTAGTATTAGCGGGAGGATTCACGAGCAGTACTTC
.,.,TRBJ1-2,TRBV28,CASRDTDNYGYTF,TGTGCCAGCAGGGACACTGATAACTATGGCTACACCTTC
TRBD2,.,TRBJ2-5,TRBV5-4,CASSGRADGQETQYF,TGTGCCAGCAGCGGGAGGGCGGACGGACAAGAGACCCAGTACTTC
TRBD1,once,TRBJ1-2,TRBV5-4,CASSLAGTVLRYTF,TGTGCCAGCAGCTTGGCCGGGACAGTCCTACGGTACACCTTC
.,.,TRBJ1-2,TRBV4-2,CASSQDQGTGKGYTF,TGTGCCAGCAGCCAAGATCAGGGGACGGGGAAAGGCTACACCTTC
.,.,TRBJ1-1,TRBV5-1,CASSPDGGMNTEAFF,TGCGCCAGCAGCCCGGATGGCGGGATGAACACTGAAGCTTTCTTT
TRBD2,few,TRBJ2-2,TRBV3-1/TRBV3-2,CASSHEGLAGGQTGELFF,TGTGCCAGCAGCCACGAGGGACTAGCGGGGGGGCAGACCGGGGAGCTGTTTTTT
.,.,TRBJ2-1,TRBV6-4,CASSAYSSSSYNEQFF,TGTGCCAGCAGTGCCTACAGCTCAAGCTCCTACAATGAGCAGTTCTTC
TRBD1,.,TRBJ2-7,TRBV27,CASSSRDSETYEQYF,TGTGCCAGCAGTTCCCGGGACAGCGAGACCTACGAGCAGTACTTC
TRBD1,few,TRBJ2-7,TRBV3-1/TRBV3-2,CASSQGDRVEQYF,TGTGCCAGCAGCCAAGGGGACAGGGTCGAGCAGTACTTC
.,.,TRBJ2-3,TRBV9,CASTFQGASTDTQYF,TGTGCCAGCACGTTCCAGGGCGCTAGCACAGATACGCAGTATTTT
.,.,TRBJ2-7,TRBV28,CASSLQVEQYF,TGTGCCAGCAGTTTGCAGGTCGAGCAGTACTTC
TRBD1,.,TRBJ1-1,TRBV5-6,CASSLRGTGGPLNTEAFF,TGTGCCAGCAGCTTAAGAGGGACAGGGGGACCCCTGAACACTGAAGCTTTCTTT
.,.,TRBJ1-5,TRBV18,CASSPRGTPEQPQHF,TGTGCCAGCTCACCTCGAGGTACGCCGGAGCAGCCCCAGCATTTT
TRBD2,.,TRBJ2-1,TRBV30,CAWSAGGAYEQFF,TGTGCCTGGAGTGCCGGGGGGGCCTATGAGCAGTTCTTC
TRBD1,.,TRBJ1-2,TRBV19,CASSIGPTGGDNYGYTF,TGTGCCAGTAGTATAGGCCCCACAGGGGGAGATAACTATGGCTACACCTTC
.,.,TRBJ1-6,TRBV10-3,CAISLENSPLHF,TGTGCCATCAGTCTGGAGAATTCACCCCTCCACTTT
.,.,TRBJ2-7,TRBV7-2,CASSSGRPPYEQYF,TGTGCCAGCAGCTCAGGGAGGCCCCCCTACGAGCAGTACTTC
.,.,TRBJ1-1,TRBV29-1,CSVGGGMNTEAFF,TGCAGCGTTGGCGGGGGGATGAACACTGAAGCTTTCTTT
.,.,TRBJ1-5,TRBV18,CASSAEAQVGNQPQHF,TGTGCCAGCTCCGCGGAAGCCCAAGTAGGAAATCAGCCCCAGCATTTT
TRBD2,.,TRBJ2-3,TRBV7-9,CASSLTRIIASGGFQYF,TGTGCCAGCAGCTTAACCAGAATCATTGCTAGCGGGGGGTTTCAGTATTTT
TRBD2,.,TRBJ2-3,TRBV6-1,CASSEGAGGPDTQYF,TGTGCCAGCAGTGAAGGCGCGGGAGGGCCAGATACGCAGTATTTT
.,once,TRBJ2-5,TRBV4-1,CASSQDWTKVTQETQYF,TGCGCCAGCAGCCAAGATTGGACTAAAGTAACCCAAGAGACCCAGTACTTC
.,.,TRBJ1-5,TRBV30,CAWSRGSSNQPQHF,TGTGCCTGGAGCCGCGGCAGCAGCAATCAGCCCCAGCATTTT
TRBD1,.,TRBJ2-7,TRBV19,CASSRDRGDEQYF,TGTGCCAGTAGCCGAGACAGGGGAGACGAGCAGTACTTC
.,once,TRBJ2-3,TRBV6-1,CASSEEGLLSTDTQYF,TGTGCCAGCAGTGAAGAAGGACTCCTTAGCACAGATACGCAGTATTTT
TRBD2,.,TRBJ2-1,TRBV6-4,CASSDKLAGGNEQFF,TGTGCCAGCAGTGACAAGTTAGCGGGAGGCAATGAGCAGTTCTTC
TRBD2,.,TRBJ2-3,TRBV11-2,CASSRLRERTSGAEDTQYF,TGTGCCAGCAGCCGACTTAGGGAAAGGACTAGCGGGGCGGAAGATACGCAGTATTTT
TRBD2,.,TRBJ2-1,TRBV25-1,CASSEFPSGRGSYNEQFF,TGTGCCAGCAGTGAATTCCCTAGCGGGAGGGGTTCCTACAATGAGCAGTTCTTC